Listed below are T cell receptor beta chains from one sample, sequenced in a study of T cells in Graves' hyperthyroidism and ophthalmopathy. TCRdb processed the multiplex PCR reads anew with MiXCR; each CDR3 protein has one entry. Here the sample spans about 840,000 distinct CDR3 sequences, 38% being singletons. The sample consisted of blood. The receptors come from a man between 18 and 29 years old with Graves' hyperthyroidism. Both conserved end residues are part of each CDR3. The order of the fields is V gene, D gene, clone size, J gene, CDR3 protein, CDR3 DNA. A D gene is named only where the DNA matches it firmly. The size of a clone is reported for some rows only, either as once, few or many, or as a class for expanded clones.

V gene: TRBV19; D gene: TRBD1; clone size: -; J gene: TRBJ2-7; CDR3 protein: CASSQGRGPLEQYF; CDR3 DNA: TGCGCCAGCAGCCAAGGCAGGGGGCCCCTCGAGCAGTACTTC
V gene: TRBV14; D gene: -; clone size: many; J gene: TRBJ1-1; CDR3 protein: CASSPRRMNTEAFF; CDR3 DNA: TGTGCCAGCAGCCCCCGACGGATGAACACTGAAGCTTTCTTT
V gene: TRBV10-3; D gene: TRBD2; clone size: many; J gene: TRBJ2-7; CDR3 protein: CAIRNSGYEQYF; CDR3 DNA: TGTGCCATCAGGAATAGCGGGTACGAGCAGTACTTC
V gene: TRBV20-1; D gene: -; clone size: many; J gene: TRBJ1-2; CDR3 protein: CSARDGGGMGYTF; CDR3 DNA: TGCAGTGCTAGAGATGGGGGAGGGATGGGCTACACCTTC
V gene: TRBV2; D gene: -; clone size: once; J gene: TRBJ2-7; CDR3 protein: CASSQSLAQSSYEQYF; CDR3 DNA: TGTGCCAGCAGTCAATCCCTAGCGCAGAGCTCCTACGAGCAGTACTTC
V gene: TRBV29-1; D gene: -; clone size: -; J gene: TRBJ1-1; CDR3 protein: CSRVRGFEAFF; CDR3 DNA: TGCAGCCGGGTGAGGGGCTTCGAAGCTTTCTTT
V gene: TRBV5-4; D gene: TRBD2; clone size: few; J gene: TRBJ2-2; CDR3 protein: CASRVAGGNTGELFF; CDR3 DNA: TGTGCCAGCAGGGTAGCGGGGGGGAACACCGGGGAGCTGTTTTTT
V gene: TRBV20-1; D gene: -; clone size: many; J gene: TRBJ2-7; CDR3 protein: CSARDSPPEQYF; CDR3 DNA: TGCAGTGCTAGGGACAGCCCCCCAGAGCAGTACTTC
V gene: TRBV24-1; D gene: -; clone size: -; J gene: TRBJ2-2; CDR3 protein: CATSDFRTGELFF; CDR3 DNA: TGTGCCACCAGTGATTTTCGAACCGGGGAGCTGTTTTTT
V gene: TRBV7-6; D gene: -; clone size: many; J gene: TRBJ1-1; CDR3 protein: CASSLGGFGRHTEAFF; CDR3 DNA: TGTGCCAGCAGCTTGGGGGGCTTCGGTCGCCACACTGAAGCTTTCTTT
V gene: TRBV7-9; D gene: -; clone size: few; J gene: TRBJ1-5; CDR3 protein: CASSLGGGAGQPQHF; CDR3 DNA: TGTGCCAGCAGCTTAGGGGGGGGGGCGGGTCAGCCCCAGCATTTT
V gene: TRBV20-1; D gene: -; clone size: many; J gene: TRBJ1-2; CDR3 protein: CSAQAGGNYGYTF; CDR3 DNA: TGCAGTGCCCAGGCCGGGGGTAACTATGGCTACACCTTC
V gene: TRBV4-1; D gene: -; clone size: -; J gene: TRBJ1-4; CDR3 protein: CASSPGGGLGKPNEKLFF; CDR3 DNA: TGCGCCAGCAGCCCCGGTGGAGGGTTGGGAAAGCCTAATGAAAAACTGTTTTTT
V gene: TRBV4-1; D gene: -; clone size: few; J gene: TRBJ2-5; CDR3 protein: CASSQERAGQETQYF; CDR3 DNA: TGCGCCAGCAGCCAAGAGCGGGCGGGACAAGAGACCCAGTACTTC
V gene: TRBV10-3; D gene: -; clone size: many; J gene: TRBJ2-5; CDR3 protein: CAISDGGQETQYF; CDR3 DNA: TGTGCCATCAGTGACGGCGGTCAAGAGACCCAGTACTTC
V gene: TRBV7-9; D gene: TRBD1; clone size: -; J gene: TRBJ2-5; CDR3 protein: CASRPTGDSGTQYF; CDR3 DNA: TGTGCCAGCAGACCAACAGGGGATTCGGGGACCCAGTACTTC
V gene: TRBV2; D gene: -; clone size: -; J gene: TRBJ1-1; CDR3 protein: CASSEEPLRQAFF; CDR3 DNA: TGTGCCAGCAGTGAAGAACCCCTCCGGCAAGCTTTCTTT
V gene: TRBV2; D gene: TRBD1; clone size: -; J gene: TRBJ1-1; CDR3 protein: CATGTGFTEAFF; CDR3 DNA: TGTGCGACTGGGACAGGGTTCACTGAAGCTTTCTTT
V gene: TRBV12-3/TRBV12-4; D gene: TRBD1; clone size: -; J gene: TRBJ2-7; CDR3 protein: CASSLTGGLYEQYF; CDR3 DNA: TGTGCCAGCAGTTTAACAGGGGGCCTCTACGAGCAGTACTTC
V gene: TRBV4-1; D gene: -; clone size: -; J gene: TRBJ1-4; CDR3 protein: CASSHELGRVREKLFF; CDR3 DNA: TGCGCCAGCAGCCACGAACTAGGAAGGGTCCGTGAAAAACTGTTTTTT
V gene: TRBV20-1; D gene: TRBD2; clone size: few; J gene: TRBJ2-5; CDR3 protein: CSAPQRGLSQYF; CDR3 DNA: TGCAGTGCCCCCCAGCGGGGGTTGTCCCAGTACTTC
V gene: TRBV10-2; D gene: TRBD2; clone size: -; J gene: TRBJ2-7; CDR3 protein: CASSPQLAGGLDEQYF; CDR3 DNA: TGTGCCAGCAGTCCCCAACTAGCGGGGGGGCTCGACGAGCAGTACTTC
V gene: TRBV7-2; D gene: TRBD2; clone size: few; J gene: TRBJ2-7; CDR3 protein: CASSPPGLATYEQYF; CDR3 DNA: TGTGCCAGCAGCCCTCCGGGACTAGCGACCTACGAGCAGTACTTC
V gene: TRBV20-1; D gene: -; clone size: -; J gene: TRBJ2-6; CDR3 protein: CSAGWRTGANVLTF; CDR3 DNA: TGCAGTGCTGGGTGGAGAACTGGGGCCAACGTCCTGACTTTC
V gene: TRBV12-3/TRBV12-4; D gene: -; clone size: many; J gene: TRBJ1-1; CDR3 protein: CASTAGREAFF; CDR3 DNA: TGTGCCAGCACTGCAGGACGGGAAGCTTTCTTT
V gene: TRBV25-1; D gene: TRBD1; clone size: many; J gene: TRBJ1-3; CDR3 protein: CASSELGQGNTIYF; CDR3 DNA: TGTGCCAGCAGTGAATTGGGACAGGGAAACACCATATATTTT
V gene: TRBV12-3/TRBV12-4; D gene: -; clone size: -; J gene: TRBJ2-7; CDR3 protein: CASSLAIRSEQYF; CDR3 DNA: TGTGCCAGCAGTTTGGCTATTCGGAGCGAGCAGTACTTC
V gene: TRBV25-1; D gene: -; clone size: many; J gene: TRBJ1-1; CDR3 protein: CASSERTDSTEAFF; CDR3 DNA: TGTGCCAGCAGTGAGCGGACGGACAGCACCGAAGCTTTCTTT
V gene: TRBV29-1; D gene: -; clone size: -; J gene: TRBJ1-1; CDR3 protein: CSVIVPGANTEAFF; CDR3 DNA: TGCAGCGTCATAGTCCCGGGTGCGAACACTGAAGCTTTCTTT
V gene: TRBV20-1; D gene: -; clone size: -; J gene: TRBJ2-7; CDR3 protein: CRGFVSYEQYF; CDR3 DNA: TGCAGGGGTTTCGTCTCCTACGAGCAGTACTTC
V gene: TRBV7-9; D gene: -; clone size: many; J gene: TRBJ2-7; CDR3 protein: CASSFRPSYEQYF; CDR3 DNA: TGTGCCAGCAGCTTTCGGCCTTCCTACGAGCAGTACTTC
V gene: TRBV7-9; D gene: -; clone size: -; J gene: TRBJ1-1; CDR3 protein: CASSLGRVLVTEAFF; CDR3 DNA: TGTGCCAGCAGCTTGGGTAGGGTTTTAGTCACTGAAGCTTTCTTT
V gene: TRBV10-3; D gene: -; clone size: -; J gene: TRBJ1-5; CDR3 protein: CASSAGTSNQPQHF; CDR3 DNA: TGTGCCAGCAGTGCAGGGACTAGCAATCAGCCCCAGCATTTT
V gene: TRBV20-1; D gene: -; clone size: -; J gene: TRBJ1-1; CDR3 protein: CSARDRGQGLNTEAFF; CDR3 DNA: TGCAGTGCTAGAGATCGGGGGCAGGGGCTGAACACTGAAGCTTTCTTT
V gene: TRBV29-1; D gene: -; clone size: -; J gene: TRBJ2-3; CDR3 protein: CSVDTGTDTQYF; CDR3 DNA: TGCAGCGTTGACACAGGCACAGATACGCAGTATTTT
V gene: TRBV29-1; D gene: -; clone size: many; J gene: TRBJ1-1; CDR3 protein: CSSSTLGTEAFF; CDR3 DNA: TGCAGCTCTTCGACCTTGGGCACTGAAGCTTTCTTT
V gene: TRBV19; D gene: -; clone size: few; J gene: TRBJ2-7; CDR3 protein: CASSIADGEQYF; CDR3 DNA: TGTGCCAGTAGTATAGCGGACGGTGAGCAGTACTTC
V gene: TRBV14; D gene: TRBD1; clone size: few; J gene: TRBJ2-5; CDR3 protein: CASSQGYDRGQETQYF; CDR3 DNA: TGTGCCAGCAGCCAAGGTTATGACAGGGGACAAGAGACCCAGTACTTC
V gene: TRBV6-1; D gene: -; clone size: once; J gene: TRBJ1-5; CDR3 protein: CASSLSGGINQPQHF; CDR3 DNA: TGTGCCAGCTCATTGTCGGGAGGGATCAATCAGCCCCAGCATTTT
V gene: TRBV19; D gene: -; clone size: -; J gene: TRBJ1-1; CDR3 protein: CASSPDSTLNTEAFF; CDR3 DNA: TGTGCCAGTAGTCCTGACAGCACTTTGAACACTGAAGCTTTCTTT
V gene: TRBV11-2; D gene: -; clone size: few; J gene: TRBJ2-2; CDR3 protein: CASTPTMNTGELFF; CDR3 DNA: TGTGCCAGCACACCCACCATGAACACCGGGGAGCTGTTTTTT
V gene: TRBV4-1; D gene: TRBD1; clone size: -; J gene: TRBJ2-7; CDR3 protein: CASSQDRDRAWEQYF; CDR3 DNA: TGCGCCAGCAGCCAAGACCGGGACAGGGCGTGGGAGCAGTACTTC
V gene: TRBV10-2; D gene: TRBD1; clone size: -; J gene: TRBJ1-5; CDR3 protein: CASSLALGTGDIRHQPQHF; CDR3 DNA: TGTGCCAGCAGTTTAGCGCTTGGGACAGGGGACATACGGCATCAGCCCCAGCATTTT
V gene: TRBV11-1; D gene: TRBD1; clone size: few; J gene: TRBJ2-5; CDR3 protein: CASSFWDRGKETQYF; CDR3 DNA: TGTGCCAGCAGCTTCTGGGACAGGGGGAAGGAGACCCAGTACTTC
V gene: TRBV9; D gene: TRBD1; clone size: few; J gene: TRBJ1-1; CDR3 protein: CASSQFDRGPEAFF; CDR3 DNA: TGTGCCAGCAGCCAGTTTGACAGGGGGCCTGAAGCTTTCTTT